This TCR beta chain emerged from a study of blood T cell repertoires in COVID-19. At the level of the study: PBMCs, B-cell-depleted T cells, or T cells were the source of the cDNA or gDNA that made up the material.

Clones were sequenced by immunoSEQ multiplex PCR, and TCRdb holds only the in-frame ones, with some missing. This repertoire shows 180,000 or so clones, roughly 86% found once; its top ten account for around 3.5%. J was trimmed by 2 bases and V by 5 bases; bases with no gene match: 5. The germline V gene has CDR1 SGHVS and CDR2 FQNEAQ. The CDR3 contains 14 residues. This receptor was taken from a man between 70 and 80 years old with acute or convalescent COVID-19. Sequencing was performed on peripheral blood. The chain recombines TRBV7-8 with TRBJ2-7, with 8 bases identical to TRBD1. The CDR3 DNA is TGTGCCAGCAGCCGAGACAGGGGTACCTACGAGCAGTACTTC. Translation gives CASSRDRGTYEQYF.